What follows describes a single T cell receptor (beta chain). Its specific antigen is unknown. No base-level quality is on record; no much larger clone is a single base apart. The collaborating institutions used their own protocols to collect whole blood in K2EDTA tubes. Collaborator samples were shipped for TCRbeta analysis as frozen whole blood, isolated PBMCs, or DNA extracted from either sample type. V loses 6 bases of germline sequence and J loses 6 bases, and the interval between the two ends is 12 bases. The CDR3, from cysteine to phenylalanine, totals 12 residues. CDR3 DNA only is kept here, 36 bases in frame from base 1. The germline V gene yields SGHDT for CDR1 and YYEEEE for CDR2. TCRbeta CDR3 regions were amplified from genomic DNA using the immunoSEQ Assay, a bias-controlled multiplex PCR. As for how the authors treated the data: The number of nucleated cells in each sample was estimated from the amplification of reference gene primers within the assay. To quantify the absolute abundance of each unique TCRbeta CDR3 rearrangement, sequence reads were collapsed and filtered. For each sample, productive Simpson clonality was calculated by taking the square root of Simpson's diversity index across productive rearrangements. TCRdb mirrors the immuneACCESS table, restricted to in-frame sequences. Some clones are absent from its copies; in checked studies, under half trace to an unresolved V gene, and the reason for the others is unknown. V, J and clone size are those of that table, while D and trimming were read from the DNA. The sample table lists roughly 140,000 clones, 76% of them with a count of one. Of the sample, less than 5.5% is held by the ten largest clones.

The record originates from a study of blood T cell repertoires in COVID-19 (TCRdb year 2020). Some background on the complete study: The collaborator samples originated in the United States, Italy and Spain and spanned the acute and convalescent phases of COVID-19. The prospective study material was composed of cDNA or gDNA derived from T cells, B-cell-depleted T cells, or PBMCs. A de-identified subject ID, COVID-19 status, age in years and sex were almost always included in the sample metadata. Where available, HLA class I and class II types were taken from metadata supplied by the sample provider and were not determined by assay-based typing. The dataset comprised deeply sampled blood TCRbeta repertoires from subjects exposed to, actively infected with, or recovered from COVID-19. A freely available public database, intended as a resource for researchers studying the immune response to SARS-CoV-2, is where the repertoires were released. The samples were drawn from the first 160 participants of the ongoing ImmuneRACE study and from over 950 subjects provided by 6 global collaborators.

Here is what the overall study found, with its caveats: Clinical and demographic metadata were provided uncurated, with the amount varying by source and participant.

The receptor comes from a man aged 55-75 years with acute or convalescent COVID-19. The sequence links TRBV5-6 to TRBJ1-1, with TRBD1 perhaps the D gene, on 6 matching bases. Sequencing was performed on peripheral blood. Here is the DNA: TGTGCCAGCACCACAGGGCGGGCTGAAGCTTTCTTT. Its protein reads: CASTTGRAEAFF.